The 14 T cell receptor beta chains presented below share a single source sample, sequenced in a study of spatial heterogeneity in lung cancer. Time point: sample taken at primary tumor resection. Without sorting, whole RNA was sequenced from tumor, nontumor lung or frozen PBMC. TCRdb reanalysed the 5' RACE reads using MiXCR and keeps one entry per CDR3 protein. The sample contains approximately 3,100 distinct CDR3 sequences, 25% to 30% of which appear only once. The specimen comprised PBMCs, sampled at surgery. These receptors were collected from a female donor with early-stage non-small cell lung cancer.

This clonotype ranks as medium-sized (0.01 to 0.1%). For a library built for alpha chains, this beta chain is a stray read; little rests on its size. The chain recombines TRBV6-1 with TRBJ2-5; 10 bases fit TRBD1. V was pared by 2 bases and J by 3 bases, with 9 bases of the junction left unmatched. The CDR3 spans 17 residues. CDR1 MNHNS and CDR2 SASEGT come from the germline V gene. The CDR3 coding sequence is TGTGCCAGCAGTGAAAGGGACAGGGGCCTCTCCGAAGAGACCCAGTACTTC. This encodes CASSERDRGLSEETQYF.

As concerns this clonotype: This beta chain is off target for a library built for alpha chains, so its abundance means little. The rearrangement uses TRBV10-1 and TRBJ2-1, with TRBD2 matching over 10 bases. The CDR3 contains 16 residues. Germline V gives CDR1 WNHNN, CDR2 SYGVQD (reference sequence). Trimming at V came to 7 bases and at J to 4 bases, leaving 10 bases not matched to a gene. The chain's CDR3 is CASTLPGLALYNEQFF. The CDR3 coding sequence is TGCGCCAGCACCCTTCCGGGACTAGCGCTTTACAATGAGCAGTTCTTC.

Details on this clonotype: Because this beta chain is a stray read in a library intended to capture alpha chains, its abundance should not be given much weight. The V call is TRBV7-8, the J call TRBJ2-5; no definite D call. Looked up from germline, CDR1 is SGHVS and CDR2 is FQNEAQ. Trimming left V 4 bases short and J 5 bases short, with 14 bases between. The CDR3 is 14 amino acids. In nucleotides, the CDR3 is TGTGCCAGCAGCTCCCCTTATGGGCGGGAGACCCAGTACTTC. Amino acid sequence: CASSSPYGRETQYF.

This clonotype was seen only a few times. The library was designed around alpha chains, so this beta chain is a stray read whose abundance carries little weight. The chain carries TRBV7-9 and TRBJ2-1, with a possible D match to TRBD1 (6 bases). V shed 8 bases and J shed 0 bases, with 26 bases lying between them. From germline, CDR1 is SEHNR and CDR2 FQNEAQ (reference sequence). This CDR3 spans 19 amino acids. The CDR3 spells CASYMTGGSTQSSYNEQFF. CDR3 nucleotide sequence: TGTGCCAGCTATATGACAGGTGGAAGTACTCAAAGCTCCTACAATGAGCAGTTCTTC. Supplemented by reference TRBV7-9 and TRBJ2-1, the full variable domain reads DTGVSQNPRHKITKRGQNVTFRCDPISEHNRLYWYRQTLGQGPEFLTYFQNEAQLEKSRLLSDRFSAERPKGSFSTLEIQRTEQGDSAMYLCASYMTGGSTQSSYNEQFFGPGTRLTVL.

About this clonotype itself: This beta chain is an off-target read within a library intended for alpha chains, so its frequency means little. The gene calls are TRBV24-1 and TRBJ2-7; D is possibly TRBD1 (5 bases). This CDR3 region has 16 residues. Germline values: CDR1 KGHDR, CDR2 SFDVKD. The V end was cut by 7 bases, the J end by 0 bases, with 18 bases between. CDR3 sequence: CATRTVPRQRSYEQYF. The CDR3 DNA sequence: TGTGCCACCAGGACAGTGCCAAGACAGCGCTCCTACGAGCAGTACTTC.

Worth noting for this clonotype: The library was designed around alpha chains, so this beta chain is a stray read whose abundance carries little weight. The J gene is TRBJ2-5, the V gene TRBV5-1; the D is unclear. Germline V CDR1 and CDR2: SGHRS, YFSETQ. Trimming took off 0 bases at V and 5 bases at J, with 8 bases between the two ends. The CDR3 spans 13 residues. The CDR3 sequence: CASSLVGIETQYF. The CDR3 nucleotides are TGCGCCAGCAGCTTGGTAGGGATCGAGACCCAGTACTTC. Full variable domain (remainder filled in from reference TRBV5-1 and TRBJ2-5): KAGVTQTPRYLIKTRGQQVTLSCSPISGHRSVSWYQQTPGQGLQFLFEYFSETQRNKGNFPGRFSGRQFSNSRSEMNVSTLELGDSALYLCASSLVGIETQYFGPGTRLLVL.

The table lists this clonotype with a few counts. Because the library targeted alpha chains, this beta chain is an off-target read whose size means little. V usage is TRBV29-1 and J usage is TRBJ2-5; D perhaps matches TRBD2 (5 bases). The germline V and J ends were trimmed by 1 base and 4 bases, with 10 bases remaining between them. Germline V lookup: CDR1 SQVTM, CDR2 ANQGSEA. The CDR3 sequence is 13 residues long. This CDR3 reads CSVEGWGAETQYF. CDR3 DNA: TGCAGCGTTGAAGGGTGGGGAGCAGAGACCCAGTACTTC.

This clonotype was recorded a few times. As an off-target read in a library built for alpha chains, this beta chain has a frequency of little significance. The rearrangement joins TRBV7-3 to TRBJ2-3, with TRBD2 matching 11 bases. This CDR3 has 15 residues. The germline CDR1 and CDR2 sequences are SGHTA and FQGTGA. After removal of 1 base from V and 3 bases from J, the junction contained 0 bases not matched to a gene. The CDR3 reads CASSLRLAGTDTQYF. The DNA of the CDR3 is TGTGCCAGCAGCTTAAGACTAGCGGGGACAGATACGCAGTATTTT. Variable domain in full (rest from reference TRBV7-3 and TRBJ2-3): GAGVSQTPSNKVTEKGKYVELRCDPISGHTALYWYRQSLGQGPEFLIYFQGTGAADDSGLPNDRFFAVRPEGSVSTLKIQRTERGDSAVYLCASSLRLAGTDTQYFGPGTRLTVL.

This clonotype was counted only a few times. Being off target in a library aimed at alpha chains, this beta chain has a size of little meaning. The chain links TRBV5-4 to TRBJ2-1, with 7 bases lining up with TRBD1. This CDR3 spans 13 amino acids. The J segment lost 6 bases and the V segment lost 4 bases, leaving 4 bases of the junction unmatched. Germline values: CDR1 SGHNT, CDR2 YYREEE (reference sequence). In DNA, the CDR3 is TGTGCCAGCAGCGCCTACAGGGGCAATGAGCAGTTCTTC. It specifies CASSAYRGNEQFF.

The table lists this clonotype with a few counts. Because this beta chain is a stray read in a library intended to capture alpha chains, its abundance should not be given much weight. The chain employs TRBV7-2 and TRBJ2-7, with D unclear. This CDR3 comprises 14 residues. Trimming left V 0 bases short and J 1 base short, with 7 bases between. Germline-derived CDR1 and CDR2 are SGHTA and FQGNSA. The CDR3 is CASSLASSSYEQYF. The CDR3, as DNA: TGTGCCAGCAGCTTAGCCTCCTCTTCCTACGAGCAGTACTTC.

As to this clonotype: This beta chain came through as a stray read in a library set up for alpha chains, and its size says little. The chain recombines TRBV29-1 with TRBJ2-1, with 11 bases aligning to TRBD2. CDR1 and CDR2 from the germline V gene are SQVTM and ANQGSEA. The CDR3 runs to 15 residues. V was clipped by 3 bases and J by 4 bases; unmatched bases: 5. CDR3 region: CSVDPLAGGYNEQFF. CDR3 nucleotide sequence: TGCAGCGTTGACCCCTTAGCGGGAGGGTACAATGAGCAGTTCTTC.

There are a few counts of this clonotype. This beta chain is a stray read from a library made for alpha chains; its abundance is not meaningful. The chain has TRBV5-1 and TRBJ2-6; D not certain. Per the germline V gene, CDR1 is SGHRS and CDR2 is YFSETQ. V was shortened by 4 bases and J by 0 bases, with 8 bases between the two germline ends. The CDR3 is 15 amino acids. The CDR3 reads CASSKINSGANVLTF. The DNA of the CDR3 is TGCGCCAGCAGCAAGATCAACTCTGGGGCCAACGTCCTGACTTTC.

About this clonotype itself: The library was prepared for alpha chains; this beta chain is a stray read, so its frequency means little. The chain couples TRBV3-1 to TRBJ2-1; unclear D gene. Germline V CDR1 and CDR2: LGHDT, YNNKEL (reference sequence). Trimming took 0 bases from V and 12 from J, leaving 9 bases between them. The CDR3 has 12 amino acids. The CDR3 nucleotides are TGTGCCAGCAGCCAAGATTGGCTTCGGCAGTTCTTC. As protein: CASSQDWLRQFF.

In regard to this clonotype: A library made for alpha chains picked up this beta chain off target, so its size means little. V usage is TRBV15 and J usage is TRBJ2-2; 12 bases are shared with TRBD2. The CDR3 is made up of 15 amino acids. The J segment lost 5 bases and the V segment lost 9 bases, leaving 7 bases of the junction unmatched. Germline V CDR1 and CDR2: LNHNV, YYDKDF (reference sequence). DNA for the CDR3: TGTGCCACAGCAGGACTAGCGGGACTAACCGGGGAGCTGTTTTTT. Protein: CATAGLAGLTGELFF.